This passage covers 8 T cell receptor beta chains from one sample sequenced in a study of blood T cell repertoires in COVID-19. Clones were sequenced by immunoSEQ multiplex PCR, and TCRdb holds only the in-frame ones, with some missing. The sample records about 22,000 clones, more than 85% being singletons. Sequenced material: peripheral blood. These receptors originate from a woman in her seventies with active COVID-19.

This clone was counted once. The V call is TRBV9, the J call TRBJ2-1; TRBD2 aligns across 13 bases. This CDR3 comprises 15 residues. J was trimmed by 6 bases and V by 3 bases; bases with no gene match: 3. Germline CDR1 reads SGDLS; CDR2 reads YYNGEE. The DNA for the CDR3 is TGTGCCAGCAGCGGGGGACTAGCGGGGTCCAATGAGCAGTTCTTC. This codes for CASSGGLAGSNEQFF.

V usage is TRBV19 and J usage is TRBJ1-1; D is unresolved. Germline V gene lookup returns CDR1 LNHDA and CDR2 SQIVND (reference sequence). Trimming took 5 bases from V and 4 from J, leaving 11 bases between them. This CDR3 region has 13 residues. The CDR3, as DNA: TGTGCCAGTAGTTATAGCGGAGCCACTGAAGCTTTCTTT. This translates into CASSYSGATEAFF.

CDR3 in amino acids: CATGIPRQSPLHF. CDR3 in DNA: TGCGCCACCGGGATCCCACGTCAGTCACCCCTCCACTTT. The chain has TRBV10-2 and TRBJ1-6; D is uncertain. Trimming pared 10 bases from V and 10 bases from J, leaving 17 bases between. The CDR3 runs to 13 residues. CDR1 is WSHSY, CDR2 SAAADI, per germline.

J is TRBJ2-7 and V is TRBV5-5; 8 bases match TRBD2. The V and J ends lost 0 bases and 7 bases, in that order; junction bases with no gene match: 3. Germline V gives CDR1 SGHKS, CDR2 YYEKEE (reference sequence). This CDR3 contains 13 residues. CDR3 region: CASSLAQREEQYF. Here the CDR3 DNA reads TGTGCCAGCAGCTTGGCACAGCGGGAGGAGCAGTACTTC.

The chain links TRBV15 to TRBJ1-6; D is unresolved. The CDR3 is 13 residues long. Trimming cost V 2 bases and J 5 bases, with 4 bases left between them. Germline-derived CDR1 and CDR2 are LNHNV and YYDKDF (reference sequence). The CDR3 protein is CATSRQDNSPLHF. CDR3 nucleotide sequence: TGTGCCACCAGCAGACAGGATAATTCACCCCTCCACTTT.

The chain uses TRBV5-1 and TRBJ2-1; TRBD2 might be the D (6 bases). Germline lookup yields CDR1 SGHRS and CDR2 YFSETQ. This CDR3 contains 14 residues. V gave up 2 bases and J gave up 7 bases, with 13 bases separating them. For the CDR3, the DNA is TGCGCCAGCAGCTTTGGGGGGACCGGAAATGAGCAGTTCTTC. Translating gives CASSFGGTGNEQFF.

The genes are TRBV3-1 (or the pseudogene TRBV3-2) and TRBJ2-1; D not resolved. This CDR3 spans 15 amino acids. V shed 2 bases and J shed 5 bases, with 13 bases lying between them. Germline V lookup: CDR1 LGHDT, CDR2 YNNKEL (reference sequence). The CDR3 nucleotides are TGTGCCAGCAGCCAAACCCTGCGGCATAACAATGAGCAGTTCTTC. Encoded protein: CASSQTLRHNNEQFF.

The chain has TRBV14 and TRBJ2-5, with 8 bases aligning to TRBD1. Germline CDR1 and CDR2: SGHDN and FVKESK. This CDR3 is built from 17 residues. The V segment lost 0 bases and the J segment 2 bases; nucleotides outside the gene matches: 8. The CDR3 here is CASSQDRGRNIQETQYF. CDR3 in DNA: TGTGCCAGCAGCCAAGACAGGGGGCGCAACATTCAAGAGACCCAGTACTTC.